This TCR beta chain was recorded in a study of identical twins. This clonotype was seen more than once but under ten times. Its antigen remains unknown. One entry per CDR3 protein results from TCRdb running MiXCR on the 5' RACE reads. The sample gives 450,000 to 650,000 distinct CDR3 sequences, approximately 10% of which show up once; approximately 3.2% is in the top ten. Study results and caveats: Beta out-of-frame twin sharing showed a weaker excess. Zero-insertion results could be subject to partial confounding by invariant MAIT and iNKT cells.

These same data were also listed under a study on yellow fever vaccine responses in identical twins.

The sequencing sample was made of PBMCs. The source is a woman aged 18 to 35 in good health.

CDR3 protein: CASSYPLPGTRGQETQYF. The CDR3 nucleotides are TGTGCCAGCAGCTACCCCCTACCGGGGACCCGGGGCCAAGAGACCCAGTACTTC. This chain links TRBV6-5 with TRBJ2-5; D could derive from TRBD1 or TRBD2 (5 bases each). Germline CDR1 is MNHEY and CDR2 is SVGAGI. The CDR3 loop spans 18 amino acids. V shed 6 bases and J shed 1 base, with 24 bases lying between them.